Below, 32 T cell receptor beta chains from the same sample are listed, as sequenced in a study of T cells in Graves' hyperthyroidism and ophthalmopathy. The investigators amplified TCR beta CDR3 regions from RNA transcripts. Using the HTBI primer set, a first-round RT-PCR was run on the TCR CDR3. TCRdb analysed the multiplex PCR reads with MiXCR anew, one entry per CDR3 protein. The sample yields about 370,000 distinct CDR3 sequences, about 15% seen once. Sequencing was carried out using blood. Every receptor here comes from a woman aged 55-69 years with Graves' ophthalmopathy.

The sample holds a few counts of this clonotype. The rearrangement links TRBV6-1 to TRBJ2-2; D tentatively fits TRBD1 or TRBD2 (5 bases each). V shed 6 bases and J shed 2 bases, with 16 bases lying between them. The V gene's germline CDR1 is MNHNS and CDR2 SASEGT. CDR3 size: 16 residues. The CDR3 loop is CASSGTPNLNTGELFF. Written as DNA, the CDR3 is TGTGCCAGCAGCGGGACCCCAAACCTAAACACCGGGGAGCTGTTTTTT.

This clonotype showed up just once. The chain carries TRBV10-3 and TRBJ2-2; 8 positions match TRBD2. Losses at the gene ends were 6 bases for V and 2 bases for J; bases not matched to a gene: 2. This CDR3 has 14 amino acids. Per the germline V gene, CDR1 is ENHRY and CDR2 is SYGVKD. CDR3 bases: TGTGCCATCAGCGTAGCGGGAAACACCGGGGAGCTGTTTTTT. The encoded protein is CAISVAGNTGELFF.

This clonotype has at least ten counts. The V call is TRBV5-1, the J call TRBJ2-1, with a tentative D call TRBD2 (6 bases). Looked up from germline, CDR1 is SGHRS and CDR2 is YFSETQ. The ends were cut back, 4 bases at V and 4 bases at J, with 12 bases in the middle. CDR3 length: 14 amino acids. The CDR3 DNA sequence: TGCGCCAGCAGCCCGGAGGGCAGATACAATGAGCAGTTCTTC. It encodes CASSPEGRYNEQFF.

This clonotype has a handful of counts. A clone one base away is much larger, so this may be a read error. This sequence joins TRBV3-1 and TRBJ2-7, with 7 bases matching TRBD1. CDR1 LGHDT and CDR2 YNNKEL come from the germline V gene (reference sequence). Unmatched junction bases numbered 11, after V lost 4 bases and J lost 2 bases. The CDR3 is made up of 16 amino acids. The CDR3 bases are TGTGCCAGCAGCCCTACAGGGGCCAGGAGCCCCTACGAGCAGTACTTC. This translates into CASSPTGARSPYEQYF.

This clonotype was detected many times. The chain uses TRBV24-1 and TRBJ2-1; 12 bases agree with TRBD2. Per the germline V gene, CDR1 is KGHDR and CDR2 is SFDVKD. This CDR3 has 15 amino acids. Trimming took 3 bases from V and 8 from J; bases not matched to a gene: 4. The DNA of the CDR3 is TGTGCCACCAGTGATCTAGCGGGAGGGTTCCATGAGCAGTTCTTC. Translated, it gives CATSDLAGGFHEQFF.

This clonotype was recorded at least ten times. This chain links TRBV2 with TRBJ2-7; 8 nucleotides agree with TRBD2. The CDR3 is 16 amino acids. Germline values: CDR1 SNHLY, CDR2 FYNNEI. Trimming removed 0 bases from V and 4 bases from J; junction bases left unmatched: 8. The CDR3 reads CASSEAEPGLGYEQYF. CDR3 nucleotides: TGTGCCAGCAGTGAAGCGGAGCCGGGACTAGGTTACGAGCAGTACTTC. Using reference TRBV2 and TRBJ2-7 for the parts outside the CDR3, the full variable domain is EPEVTQTPSHQVTQMGQEVILRCVPISNHLYFYWYRQILGQKVEFLVSFYNNEISEKSEIFDDQFSVERPDGSNFTLKIRSTKLEDSAMYFCASSEAEPGLGYEQYFGPGTRLTVT.

This clonotype has just a few counts. This chain joins TRBV29-1 and TRBJ2-2, with TRBD2 matching over 7 bases. V gave up 4 bases and J gave up 1 base; unmatched junction bases: 0. This CDR3 comprises 13 residues. Germline lookup yields CDR1 SQVTM and CDR2 ANQGSEA. The CDR3 region is CSVVAGNTGELFF. The CDR3 bases are TGCAGCGTTGTAGCGGGGAACACCGGGGAGCTGTTTTTT.

The chain uses TRBV2 and TRBJ2-4; D ambiguous. V lost 4 bases and J lost 1, with 14 bases in between. The CDR3 is 16 residues long. Germline V gives CDR1 SNHLY, CDR2 FYNNEI. The CDR3 DNA follows: TGTGCCAGCAGTGGTGAAACTCTGTTGGCCAAAAACATTCAGTACTTC. Translation: CASSGETLLAKNIQYF.

This chain links TRBV6-2 or TRBV6-3 with TRBJ1-5; unclear D gene. Germline values: CDR1 MNHEY, CDR2 SVGEGT. The V and J ends lost 6 bases and 2 bases respectively, with 11 bases between them. The CDR3 contains 14 residues. This chain's CDR3 is CASSGVWGNQPQHF. CDR3 in DNA: TGTGCCAGCAGCGGGGTGTGGGGCAATCAGCCCCAGCATTTT.

The rearrangement links TRBV6-1 to TRBJ2-1; TRBD2 matches 8 bases. Germline assignment: CDR1 MNHNS and CDR2 SASEGT. The CDR3 totals 15 residues. With 5 bases clipped from V and 2 bases from J, the junction kept 5 bases outside the gene matches. The chain's CDR3 is CASSNSGIPYNEQFF. DNA of the CDR3: TGTGCCAGCAGTAATAGCGGGATCCCCTACAATGAGCAGTTCTTC.

V and J are TRBV14 and TRBJ1-5; D not resolved. The CDR3 contains 14 residues. Trimming shortened V by 4 bases and J by 7 bases, and 14 bases separated the two germline ends. The germline V gene has CDR1 SGHDN and CDR2 FVKESK. The CDR3 DNA is TGTGCCAGCAGCCCTGGCAAGGTTCTCCAGCCCCAGCATTTT. Encoded protein: CASSPGKVLQPQHF.

Notes on this clonotype: No conserved phenylalanine or tryptophan is present at the end of the CDR3, so a read error is the likely explanation. The V gene is TRBV28, the J gene TRBJ1-5; 11 nucleotides align to TRBD1. V shed 6 bases and J 3 bases; nucleotides not matched to a gene: 7. The germline CDR1 and CDR2 sequences are MDHEN and SYDVKM. This CDR3 is built from 16 residues. The chain's CDR3 is CASSRGGQGDNQPQHS. The CDR3 region has the DNA TGTGCCAGCAGCCGCGGGGGACAGGGGGACAATCAGCCCCAGCATTCT.

This clonotype was recorded at least ten times. The genes are TRBV12-3 or TRBV12-4 and TRBJ2-5; D is unclear. Trimming cost V 6 bases and J 0 bases, with 14 bases left between them. This CDR3 contains 15 residues. The CDR3 is CASSTYEANQETQYF. Written as DNA, the CDR3 is TGTGCCAGCAGCACATACGAGGCCAACCAAGAGACCCAGTACTTC.

About this clonotype: A much larger clone lies a single base off, so this may be a read error. It is likely a read error, because the conserved phenylalanine at the end of the CDR3 is missing. The rearrangement joins TRBV3-1 to TRBJ1-3; 8 nucleotides line up with TRBD1. CDR1 is LGHDT, CDR2 YNNKEL, per germline (reference sequence). There are 19 residues in the CDR3. Germline trimming cut 2 bases from V and 0 bases from J; bases unmatched to any gene: 12. The CDR3 DNA reads as TGTGCCAGCAGCCAACCACAACCGGGACAGGTTCTCTCTGGAAACACCATATATCTT. Amino acids: CASSQPQPGQVLSGNTIYL.

The rearrangement joins TRBV27 to TRBJ2-3; TRBD2 aligns across 7 bases. CDR3 size: 16 residues. In germline, CDR1 is MNHEY, CDR2 SMNVEV (reference sequence). V shed 3 bases, J shed 3 bases, and the junction held 9 bases outside the gene matches. This CDR3 is CASSFSAGARTDTQYF. The CDR3 bases are TGTGCCAGCAGTTTTTCGGCGGGAGCGCGTACAGATACGCAGTATTTT.

V and J are TRBV6-9 and TRBJ1-1; D call uncertain. The V end lost 3 bases, the J end lost 5 bases, and 10 bases lay between the germline ends. There are 13 residues in the CDR3. Germline V gives CDR1 MNHGY, CDR2 SVAAGI. Here the CDR3 reads CASSYIGLTEAFF. The DNA for the CDR3 is TGTGCCAGCAGTTACATAGGGTTAACTGAAGCTTTCTTT.

Comment on this clonotype: Given a much more abundant clone one base away, this may be a read error. The chain joins TRBV7-2 to TRBJ2-1; either TRBD1 or TRBD2 may fit D (6 bases each). The germline gives CDR1 SGHTA, CDR2 FQGNSA. Deletions cut 3 bases from V and 4 bases from J, with 16 bases between. CDR3 length: 16 amino acids. The CDR3 DNA reads as TGTGCCAGCAGCTTCCTTGGCGGAGGGGGGTACAATGAGCAGTTCTTC. Translating it yields CASSFLGGGGYNEQFF.

This clonotype was observed many times. This rearrangement joins TRBV6-1 to TRBJ2-5, with D possibly TRBD1 on 5 matching bases. Per the germline V gene, CDR1 is MNHNS and CDR2 is SASEGT. The CDR3 is made up of 15 amino acids. The V end lost 3 bases, the J end lost 0 bases, and 11 bases lay between the germline ends. The CDR3 DNA reads TGTGCCAGCAGTGAGACAGTTCTGTACCAAGAGACCCAGTACTTC. Protein product: CASSETVLYQETQYF.

At least ten counts were recorded for this clonotype. The chain uses TRBV27 and TRBJ2-1, with D possibly matching TRBD2 (6 bases). V was pared by 3 bases and J by 7 bases, with 16 bases between. This CDR3 contains 15 residues. The germline CDR1 and CDR2 sequences are MNHEY and SMNVEV (reference sequence). CDR3 bases: TGTGCCAGCAGTTTCGTTAGCGGTTTAAGGAATGAGCAGTTCTTC. Amino acids: CASSFVSGLRNEQFF.

This chain links TRBV10-2 with TRBJ2-2; TRBD2 matches 7 bases. V shed 10 bases, J shed 6 bases, and the junction held 8 bases outside the gene matches. This CDR3 is 13 amino acids long. Germline CDR1 is WSHSY and CDR2 is SAAADI. In DNA form, the CDR3 reads TGCGCCACCCTGCGGGAGCGGGCCGGGGAGCTGTTTTTT. Its protein product is CATLRERAGELFF.

Ten or more counts support this clonotype. This sequence joins TRBV5-1 and TRBJ2-3; 12 bases are a match to TRBD2. The ends lost 4 bases at V and 3 bases at J; junction bases unmatched: 12. Germline V gene sequence: CDR1 SGHRS, CDR2 YFSETQ. The CDR3 loop spans 18 amino acids. The CDR3 nucleotides are TGCGCCAGCAGCCCTGCGACTAGCGGGAGTATTTTGACAGATACGCAGTATTTT. Encoded protein: CASSPATSGSILTDTQYF.

The sample holds many counts of this clonotype. The chain recombines TRBV6-1 with TRBJ1-5; 9 bases are shared with TRBD1. The CDR3 runs 15 residues. Germline V gene sequence: CDR1 MNHNS, CDR2 SASEGT. The ends lost 7 bases at V and 0 bases at J; junction bases unmatched: 4. CDR3 DNA sequence: TGTGCCAGCACCTGGACAGGGGATAGCAATCAGCCCCAGCATTTT. This gives the protein CASTWTGDSNQPQHF.

In its sample, this clonotype was seen many times. V usage is TRBV2 and J usage is TRBJ1-5; D ambiguous. The CDR3 runs 13 residues. V was cut by 5 bases and J by 4 bases, with 9 bases left in between. Germline V gene lookup returns CDR1 SNHLY and CDR2 FYNNEI. In DNA, the CDR3 is TGTGCCAGCAGTTCAAGTCTGAATCAGCCCCAGCATTTT. The encoded protein is CASSSSLNQPQHF.

The chain recombines TRBV20-1 with TRBJ2-2; D is possibly TRBD2 (5 bases). The length of the CDR3 is 13 residues. With 5 bases removed from V and 5 bases from J, the gap between germline ends came to 12 bases. Germline V gene sequence: CDR1 DFQATT, CDR2 SNEGSKA (reference sequence). CDR3 amino acids: CSAWATGTGELFF. The DNA of the CDR3 is TGCAGTGCTTGGGCGACGGGGACCGGGGAGCTGTTTTTT.

This clonotype was picked up many times. The chain carries TRBV28 and TRBJ1-4; D may be TRBD1 (6 bases). The germline V and J ends were trimmed by 2 bases and 6 bases, with 10 bases remaining between them. The germline V gene encodes CDR1 MDHEN and CDR2 SYDVKM. This CDR3 contains 14 residues. CDR3 nucleotides: TGTGCCAGCAGTTTAGGGGGGCTTGATGAAAAACTGTTTTTT. Translation: CASSLGGLDEKLFF. Full variable domain (remainder filled in from reference TRBV28 and TRBJ1-4): DVKVTQSSRYLVKRTGEKVFLECVQDMDHENMFWYRQDPGLGLRLIYFSYDVKMKEKGDIPEGYSVSREKKERFSLILESASTNQTSMYLCASSLGGLDEKLFFGSGTQLSVL.

This clonotype was recorded at least ten times. A read error may account for a junction end that differs from germline. The chain joins TRBV5-1 to TRBJ2-5; unclear D gene. Germline CDR1 reads SGHRS; CDR2 reads YFSETQ. CDR3 length: 13 amino acids. The CDR3 DNA follows: TGTGCCAGCAGTTTGGGCCTCGGGGAGACCCAGTACTTC. Amino acid sequence: CASSLGLGETQYF.

This clonotype was observed many times. The chain is built from TRBV18 and TRBJ2-7; 9 nucleotides agree with TRBD2. This CDR3 comprises 14 residues. The germline V gene has CDR1 KGHSH and CDR2 LQKENI. The J segment lost 4 bases and the V segment lost 3 bases, leaving 4 bases of the junction unmatched. DNA for the CDR3: TGTGCCAGCTCACCTAGCGGGAGTAGGTACGAGCAGTACTTC. Protein product: CASSPSGSRYEQYF.

This clonotype was picked up many times. This chain joins TRBV27 and TRBJ2-3, with TRBD2 matching 9 bases. J was trimmed by 2 bases and V by 4 bases; bases with no gene match: 13. Germline assignment: CDR1 MNHEY and CDR2 SMNVEV (reference sequence). The length of the CDR3 is 18 residues. The CDR3 region has the DNA TGTGCCAGCAGTTCGACTCAGGCTAGCGGGATTGCCACAGATACGCAGTATTTT. This sequence encodes CASSSTQASGIATDTQYF.

In this sample, this clonotype turned up many times. The chain is built from TRBV2 and TRBJ2-1; 12 nucleotides line up with TRBD2. Germline V lookup: CDR1 SNHLY, CDR2 FYNNEI. The V gene end was trimmed by 5 bases and the J gene end by 2 bases; junction bases not matched to a gene: 1. There are 15 residues in the CDR3. As DNA, the CDR3 is TGTGCCAGCAGTCGGACTAGCGGGGCCTACAATGAGCAGTTCTTC. Translation gives CASSRTSGAYNEQFF.

The chain has TRBV20-1 and TRBJ2-5, with 14 bases matching TRBD2. In germline, CDR1 is DFQATT, CDR2 SNEGSKA (reference sequence). The CDR3 sequence is 15 residues long. V lost 6 bases to trimming and J lost 2 bases; unmatched junction nucleotides: 5. The CDR3 DNA follows: TGCAGTGCGCGACTAGCGGGAGGGCGGCAAGAGACCCAGTACTTC. Amino acids: CSARLAGGRQETQYF.

This clonotype came up many times. This rearrangement joins TRBV20-1 to TRBJ2-2, with D hard to call. This CDR3 contains 11 residues. V lost 5 bases and J lost 7, with 8 bases in between. Germline V CDR1 and CDR2: DFQATT, SNEGSKA (reference sequence). CDR3 in DNA: TGCAGTGCTGCGGCATTCGGGGAGCTGTTTTTT. Translated, it gives CSAAAFGELFF.

This chain joins TRBV29-1 and TRBJ1-3, with D possibly being TRBD1 (5 bases). This CDR3 has 13 amino acids. V dropped 6 bases and J dropped 0 bases, with 9 bases sitting between them. Germline V gene sequence: CDR1 SQVTM, CDR2 ANQGSEA. The CDR3 DNA sequence: TGCAGCGTCCAGGGTCACTCTGGAAACACCATATATTTT. Translated: CSVQGHSGNTIYF.